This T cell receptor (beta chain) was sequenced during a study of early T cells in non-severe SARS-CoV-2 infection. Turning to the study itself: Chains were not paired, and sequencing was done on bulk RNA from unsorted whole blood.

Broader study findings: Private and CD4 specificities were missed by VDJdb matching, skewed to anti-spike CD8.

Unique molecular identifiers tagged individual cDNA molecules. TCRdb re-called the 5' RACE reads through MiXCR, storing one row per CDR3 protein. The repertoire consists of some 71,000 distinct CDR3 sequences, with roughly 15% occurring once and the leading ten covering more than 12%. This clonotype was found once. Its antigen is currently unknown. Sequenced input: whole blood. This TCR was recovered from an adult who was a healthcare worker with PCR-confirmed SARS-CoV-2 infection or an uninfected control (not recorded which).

The CDR3 protein is CASSPAGAGANVLTF. The DNA for the CDR3 is TGTGCCAGCAGCCCGGCCGGAGCTGGGGCCAACGTCCTGACTTTC. This chain links TRBV7-6 with TRBJ2-6; D unresolved. The CDR3 is 15 residues long. Trimming took 5 bases from V and 2 from J, leaving 10 bases between them. Germline CDR1 SGHVS, CDR2 FNYEAQ.